These 27 T cell receptor beta chains were all obtained from the same sample, sequenced in a study of T cell responses to AZD1222 COVID-19 vaccine. Sequencing was performed with immunoSEQ multiplex PCR; in TCRdb, only in-frame clones are kept and a portion is missing. The sample includes about 160,000 clones, 92% of them seen just once. The material sequenced was peripheral blood, taken 28 days after the second AZD1222 dose. Receptor source: an adult who received the AZD1222 COVID-19 vaccine.

The gene calls are TRBV28 and TRBJ2-5, with TRBD2 as a possible D gene (5 bases). This CDR3 spans 13 amino acids. Germline CDR1 MDHEN, CDR2 SYDVKM. V was clipped by 2 bases and J by 5 bases, with 9 bases between them. CDR3 DNA: TGTGCCAGCAGTTTAGCGGGTGGGGAGACCCAGTACTTC. Its translation: CASSLAGGETQYF.

The rearrangement joins TRBV11-2 to TRBJ2-7; D call uncertain. The ends were cut back, 3 bases at V and 0 bases at J, with 12 bases in the middle. The CDR3 totals 15 residues. Germline loops: CDR1 SGHAT, CDR2 FQNNGV. In DNA form, the CDR3 reads TGTGCCAGCAGCTTTAGAAGAGCAAGCTCCTACGAGCAGTACTTC. It yields the protein CASSFRRASSYEQYF.

V gene TRBV6-6 combines with J gene TRBJ1-2, with TRBD1 matching 8 bases. The CDR3 length is 14 residues. V shed 2 bases and J 4 bases; nucleotides not matched to a gene: 3. Germline V gene data show CDR1 as MNHNY and CDR2 as SVGAGI (reference sequence). CDR3: CASSYLTGVYGYTF. CDR3 nucleotide sequence: TGTGCCAGCAGTTACCTGACAGGGGTCTATGGCTACACCTTC.

The rearrangement joins TRBV3-1 (or the pseudogene TRBV3-2) to TRBJ2-3; TRBD1 matches at 9 bases. This CDR3 contains 14 residues. J was trimmed by 7 bases and V by 5 bases; bases with no gene match: 7. Germline V CDR1 and CDR2: LGHDT, YNNKEL (reference sequence). The DNA of the CDR3 is TGTGCCAGCAGCTCCGGGACAGGGTCGTATACGCAGTATTTT. It encodes CASSSGTGSYTQYF.

The J gene is TRBJ2-1, the V gene TRBV7-7, with 11 nucleotides matching TRBD2. Germline CDR1 is SSHAT and CDR2 is FNYEAQ (reference sequence). V dropped 5 bases and J dropped 4; count of bases not matched to a gene: 4. The CDR3 sequence is 15 residues long. The CDR3 is CASSASSGGYNEQFF. The CDR3 DNA follows: TGTGCCAGCAGCGCCTCTAGCGGGGGGTACAATGAGCAGTTCTTC.

The chain joins TRBV19 to TRBJ2-7; D is unclear. Germline CDR1 reads LNHDA; CDR2 reads SQIVND (reference sequence). This CDR3 is built from 15 residues. V shed 4 bases and J shed 2 bases, with 15 bases lying between them. The CDR3 bases are TGTGCCAGTAGTACCACTGACACCGGCCCCTACGAGCAGTACTTC. Its protein is CASSTTDTGPYEQYF.

DNA of the CDR3: TGTGCCAGCAGCTTAGGGTACAGGGGTGGGTACGAGCAGTACTTC. The encoded protein is CASSLGYRGGYEQYF. The chain employs TRBV7-9 and TRBJ2-7; the match to TRBD1 covers 7 bases. CDR1 and CDR2 from the germline V gene are SEHNR and FQNEAQ (reference sequence). V shed 1 base, J shed 4 bases, and the junction held 7 bases outside the gene matches. This CDR3 is 15 amino acids long.

The chain links TRBV19 to TRBJ1-6; D uncertain. This CDR3 has 15 amino acids. The V gene's germline CDR1 is LNHDA and CDR2 SQIVND (reference sequence). V was trimmed by 2 bases and J by 4 bases, leaving 9 bases between them. CDR3 coding DNA: TGTGCCAGTAGTATACTCGGACCGTATAATTCACCCCTCCACTTT. Translated: CASSILGPYNSPLHF.

The chain employs TRBV5-1 and TRBJ2-5; D unclear. Between the trimmed V and J ends, which lost 5 bases and 1 base, there was a span of 3 bases. Germline CDR1 SGHRS, CDR2 YFSETQ. This CDR3 is 11 amino acids long. The chain's CDR3 is CASSRQETQYF. As DNA, the CDR3 is TGCGCCAGCAGTCGCCAAGAGACCCAGTACTTC.

The rearrangement uses TRBV7-3 and TRBJ2-6; D not certain. CDR1 and CDR2 (germline): SGHTA, FQGTGA. V dropped 4 bases and J dropped 4 bases, with 11 bases sitting between them. This CDR3 comprises 15 residues. The CDR3 nucleotides are TGTGCCAGCAGCTCGGTGGTCTCAGGGGCCAACGTCCTGACTTTC. Amino acids: CASSSVVSGANVLTF.

The rearrangement joins TRBV18 to TRBJ1-2, with TRBD1 identical over 7 bases. CDR1 and CDR2 (germline): KGHSH, LQKENI. The junction had 11 bases not matched to a gene; V was cut back by 5 bases and J by 2 bases. The CDR3 runs 16 residues. CDR3 in DNA: TGTGCCAGCTCAGATTCCCAGGGAGGGGGCAACTATGGCTACACCTTC. Translating it yields CASSDSQGGGNYGYTF.

The chain joins TRBV20-1 to TRBJ1-5; 9 positions agree with TRBD1. The junction had 7 bases not matched to a gene; V was cut back by 3 bases and J by 1 base. CDR1 is DFQATT, CDR2 SNEGSKA, per germline (reference sequence). CDR3 length: 16 residues. CDR3 nucleotides: TGCAGTGCTAGTCCGGGACAGGGTTTGAGCAATCAGCCCCAGCATTTT. This translates into CSASPGQGLSNQPQHF.

The chain employs TRBV6-6 and TRBJ2-7, with 9 positions matching TRBD1. V shed 4 bases, J shed 6 bases, and the junction held 10 bases outside the gene matches. This CDR3 spans 15 amino acids. Germline CDR1 reads MNHNY; CDR2 reads SVGAGI (reference sequence). The CDR3 is CASSSATGGKGEQYF. The CDR3 nucleotides are TGTGCCAGCAGTTCCGCGACAGGGGGTAAAGGCGAGCAGTACTTC.

The rearrangement links TRBV7-2 to TRBJ1-2, with 8 bases matching TRBD1. This CDR3 spans 15 amino acids. Germline V CDR1 and CDR2: SGHTA, FQGNSA. After removal of 5 bases from V and 4 bases from J, the junction contained 9 bases not matched to a gene. In DNA form, the CDR3 reads TGTGCCAGCAGCCCCGGGGGACAGGCCATCTATGGCTACACCTTC. Its translation: CASSPGGQAIYGYTF.

This clone showed up just once. The chain is built from TRBV11-3 and TRBJ2-1, with D unresolved. V lost 2 bases and J 6 bases, leaving 11 bases between the germline ends. The length of the CDR3 is 14 residues. CDR1 is SGHNT, CDR2 YENEEA, per germline. The CDR3 protein is CASSLTGRSNEQFF. CDR3 in DNA: TGTGCCAGCAGCTTAACCGGCAGGTCCAATGAGCAGTTCTTC. The full variable domain, its missing parts supplied by reference TRBV11-3 and TRBJ2-1, is EAGVVQSPRYKIIEKKQPVAFWCNPISGHNTLYWYLQNLGQGPELLIRYENEEAVDDSQLPKDRFSAERLKGVDSTLKIQPAELGDSAVYLCASSLTGRSNEQFFGPGTRLTVL.

This chain connects TRBV24-1 to TRBJ2-7; D perhaps matches TRBD2 (6 bases). V lost 12 bases to trimming and J lost 4 bases, with 18 bases between them. CDR1 and CDR2 (germline): KGHDR, SFDVKD. There are 13 residues in the CDR3. In DNA form, the CDR3 reads TGTGCCCCAGGAGTCGGGAGACGGTACGAGCAGTACTTC. It specifies CAPGVGRRYEQYF.

This clone was seen a single time. This chain joins TRBV19 and TRBJ2-2; D is undetermined. The CDR3 sequence is 13 residues long. CDR1 and CDR2 from the germline V gene are LNHDA and SQIVND (reference sequence). Trimming took off 7 bases at V and 7 bases at J, with 13 bases between the two ends. CDR3 protein: CASTPILDGELFF. In nucleotides, the CDR3 is TGTGCCAGTACCCCAATCCTGGACGGGGAGCTGTTTTTT.

The CDR3 is CASSPGGPPYEQYF. CDR3 DNA: TGTGCCAGCAGCCCAGGGGGGCCCCCCTACGAGCAGTACTTC. The chain has TRBV11-2 and TRBJ2-7, with TRBD1 as a possible D gene (7 bases). V lost 5 bases and J 2 bases, leaving 13 bases between the germline ends. CDR1 SGHAT and CDR2 FQNNGV come from the germline V gene. The CDR3 length is 14 residues.

On this clone: One end of the junction fails to match germline, which may point to a read error. The chain recombines TRBV3-1 (or the pseudogene TRBV3-2) with TRBJ2-1; 8 nucleotides line up with TRBD2. The CDR3 is 16 amino acids. Germline V gene lookup returns CDR1 LGHDT and CDR2 YNNKEL (reference sequence). The CDR3 protein is CASSQGLPGLGNEQFF. In nucleotides, the CDR3 is TGTGCCAGCAGTCAAGGACTCCCGGGACTAGGGAATGAGCAGTTCTTC.

The rearrangement joins TRBV29-1 to TRBJ2-5, with TRBD1 matching over 7 bases. From germline, CDR1 is SQVTM and CDR2 ANQGSEA. The V segment lost 7 bases and the J segment 5 bases; nucleotides outside the gene matches: 7. The CDR3 spans 12 residues. In DNA form, the CDR3 reads TGCAGCGGATCGGACAGGCGGGAGACCCAGTACTTC. It translates to CSGSDRRETQYF.

The V call is TRBV5-1, the J call TRBJ1-3; 7 nucleotides agree with TRBD1. This CDR3 region has 15 residues. Losses at the gene ends were 0 bases for V and 0 bases for J; bases not matched to a gene: 0. Looked up from germline, CDR1 is SGHRS and CDR2 is YFSETQ. CDR3 sequence reads: CASSLEGASGNTIYF. CDR3 coding DNA: TGCGCCAGCAGCTTGGAGGGGGCCTCTGGAAACACCATATATTTT.

The gene calls are TRBV7-2 and TRBJ2-7; D gene uncertain. The CDR3 is made up of 12 amino acids. Germline CDR1 is SGHTA and CDR2 is FQGNSA. V lost 2 bases, J lost 2 bases, and 4 bases lay in between. In DNA form, the CDR3 reads TGTGCCAGCAGCTTATCACCCTACGAGCAGTACTTC. Translation gives CASSLSPYEQYF.

The genes are TRBV6-5 and TRBJ1-3; D gene uncertain. This CDR3 region has 14 residues. In germline, CDR1 is MNHEY, CDR2 SVGAGI. V lost 7 bases and J lost 0, with 10 bases in between. The CDR3 region is CASTGRLSGNTIYF. CDR3 DNA sequence: TGTGCCAGCACGGGCCGCCTCTCTGGAAACACCATATATTTT.

Concerning this clone itself: Distinct nucleotide sequences in the sample also encode this CDR3. The gene calls are TRBV7-2 and TRBJ1-3; D call uncertain. Germline CDR1 is SGHTA and CDR2 is FQGNSA. This CDR3 region has 15 residues. The V gene lost 3 bases and the J gene lost 4 bases, with 13 bases spanning the gap. CDR3 sequence reads: CASSFQGPAGNTIYF. The CDR3 DNA follows: TGTGCCAGCAGCTTTCAAGGGCCGGCGGGAAACACCATATATTTT.

This sequence joins TRBV5-5 and TRBJ1-2; perhaps TRBD1 as D (6 bases). CDR1 and CDR2 (germline): SGHKS, YYEKEE (reference sequence). This CDR3 contains 13 residues. Deletions cut 4 bases from V and 2 bases from J, with 9 bases between. CDR3 sequence: CASSLQGNYGYTF. As DNA, the CDR3 is TGTGCCAGCAGCCTACAGGGAAACTATGGCTACACCTTC.

V is TRBV5-4 and J is TRBJ2-1; maybe TRBD2 (6 bases). Trimming pared 3 bases from V and 3 bases from J, leaving 13 bases between. The CDR3 has 15 amino acids. Germline loops: CDR1 SGHNT, CDR2 YYREEE (reference sequence). The CDR3 protein is CASSSPGLGYNEQFF. CDR3 nucleotides: TGTGCCAGCAGCTCCCCGGGACTGGGCTACAATGAGCAGTTCTTC.

This clone was counted once. The chain recombines TRBV2 with TRBJ2-5, with no clear D. This CDR3 is 13 amino acids long. The germline CDR1 and CDR2 sequences are SNHLY and FYNNEI. V was pared by 3 bases and J by 4 bases, with 9 bases between. The CDR3 protein is CASSDSPRETQYF. CDR3 bases: TGTGCCAGCAGTGATTCGCCCCGAGAGACCCAGTACTTC.